These 9 T cell receptor beta chains originate from one sample sequenced in a study of shared clonotypes between healthy human individuals. The protocol was immunoSEQ multiplex PCR, while the TCRdb copy is restricted to in-frame clones and leaves out a portion. The table has 520,000 or so clones, 79% seen once. The specimen was PBMCs. These receptors came from a woman between 40 and 55 years old in good health. Some clones in this sample may be carry-over from other donors' samples.

As regards this clone: In the same sample, other DNA sequences code for this CDR3. The genes are TRBV7-2 and TRBJ1-1; D is perhaps TRBD1 (5 bases). This CDR3 spans 13 amino acids. The germline CDR1 and CDR2 sequences are SGHTA and FQGNSA. V was trimmed by 0 bases and J by 7 bases, leaving 9 bases between them. The CDR3 region is CASSLAGGVEAFF. CDR3 coding DNA: TGTGCCAGCAGCTTAGCCGGGGGGGTTGAAGCTTTCTTT.

This clone was seen a few times. The V gene is TRBV19, the J gene TRBJ2-7, with D hard to call. The CDR3 spans 13 residues. V lost 5 bases to trimming and J lost 4 bases, with 12 bases between them. CDR1 LNHDA and CDR2 SQIVND come from the germline V gene (reference sequence). This CDR3 is CASSRQAFYEQYF. In nucleotides, the CDR3 is TGTGCCAGTAGTCGGCAGGCCTTTTACGAGCAGTACTTC. Based on the CDR3 plus reference TRBV19 and TRBJ2-7, the full variable domain is DGGITQSPKYLFRKEGQNVTLSCEQNLNHDAMYWYRQDPGQGLRLIYYSQIVNDFQKGDIAEGYSVSREKKESFPLTVTSAQKNPTAFYLCASSRQAFYEQYFGPGTRLTVT.

In this sample, this clone turned up a few times. The CDR3, as DNA: TGTGCCAGCAGTTTTCACCGGGGCTACACCTTC. The encoded protein is CASSFHRGYTF. The chain uses TRBV28 and TRBJ1-2; the D is unclear. Germline V gene lookup returns CDR1 MDHEN and CDR2 SYDVKM. The germline V and J ends were trimmed by 3 bases and 8 bases, with 7 bases remaining between them. The CDR3 consists of 11 residues.

The chain is built from TRBV28 and TRBJ2-1; 7 bases line up with TRBD1. The V segment lost 3 bases and the J segment 6 bases; nucleotides outside the gene matches: 2. The CDR3 contains 13 residues. Germline CDR1 reads MDHEN; CDR2 reads SYDVKM. The CDR3 region is CASSFQGVNEQFF. CDR3 sequence (DNA): TGTGCCAGCAGTTTTCAGGGGGTCAATGAGCAGTTCTTC.

The chain uses TRBV7-6 and TRBJ1-5; D is unclear. V lost 7 bases, J lost 8 bases, and 12 bases lay in between. Germline V CDR1 and CDR2: SGHVS, FNYEAQ. The CDR3 totals 12 residues. The DNA for the CDR3 is TGTGCCAGCACCACCCCACCGGAGCCCCAGCATTTT. The encoded protein is CASTTPPEPQHF.

This clone has only one observation. The V and J genes are TRBV25-1 and TRBJ2-3, with D perhaps matching TRBD1 or TRBD2 (5 bases each). This CDR3 is built from 16 residues. The germline V gene encodes CDR1 MGHDK and CDR2 SYGVNS. Trimming shortened V by 5 bases and J by 0 bases, and 15 bases separated the two germline ends. The CDR3 DNA reads TGTGCCAGCAGTCAGTGGGGGAGAGATAGCACAGATACGCAGTATTTT. Its protein product is CASSQWGRDSTDTQYF.

The gene calls are TRBV7-2 and TRBJ2-7; D might be TRBD1 (5 bases). The CDR3 loop spans 13 amino acids. V lost 7 bases and J lost 3, with 13 bases in between. Germline V CDR1 and CDR2: SGHTA, FQGNSA. CDR3 coding DNA: TGTGCCAGCACCCCCGGCAGGGACTACGAGCAGTACTTC. This sequence encodes CASTPGRDYEQYF.

This rearrangement joins TRBV27 to TRBJ2-1, with 8 bases that match TRBD1. This CDR3 region has 15 residues. The germline CDR1 and CDR2 sequences are MNHEY and SMNVEV (reference sequence). J was trimmed by 2 bases and V by 5 bases; bases with no gene match: 5. The CDR3 here is CASSRGQAAYNEQFF. The CDR3 bases are TGTGCCAGCAGTAGGGGACAGGCTGCCTACAATGAGCAGTTCTTC.

This chain connects TRBV9 to TRBJ2-3, with D perhaps assigned TRBD1 or TRBD2 (5 bases each). The CDR3 contains 15 residues. Trimming took off 0 bases at V and 2 bases at J, with 10 bases between the two ends. Germline CDR1 reads SGDLS; CDR2 reads YYNGEE. The CDR3 nucleotides read TGTGCCAGCAGCGTAGGGGGGACCCTCACAGATACGCAGTATTTT. It translates to CASSVGGTLTDTQYF.